The 15 T cell receptor beta chains below were found in one sample sequenced in a study of T cells after yellow fever vaccination. MiXCR, run by TCRdb on the 5' RACE reads, gives a single entry per CDR3 protein. The sample includes almost 30,000 distinct CDR3 sequences, 5% seen only once; the top ten take about 40%. The specimen comprised CD8+ T cells sorted from PBMCs, sampled 10 days after the yellow fever booster vaccination. The source of these receptors is a man under 40 who received the YFV17D yellow fever vaccine.

The table lists this clonotype with many counts. The chain is built from TRBV29-1 and TRBJ2-1; D gene ambiguous. The CDR3 is made up of 15 amino acids. Germline lookup yields CDR1 SQVTM and CDR2 ANQGSEA. Trimming stripped 1 base from V and 3 bases from J, with 13 bases between. The CDR3, as DNA: TGCAGCGTTGAAGGGGTTGGCCGGATCTACAATGAGCAGTTCTTC. Its protein is CSVEGVGRIYNEQFF.

This clonotype was counted many times. This rearrangement joins TRBV10-2 to TRBJ2-1; a possible D gene is TRBD2 (6 bases). V was shortened by 4 bases and J by 4 bases, with 14 bases between the two germline ends. The CDR3 runs to 15 residues. Looked up from germline, CDR1 is WSHSY and CDR2 is SAAADI. CDR3 sequence (DNA): TGCGCCAGCAGTGTGGTAGCGGAGGAGTACAATGAGCAGTTCTTC. It codes for CASSVVAEEYNEQFF.

This clonotype was seen ten or more times. The chain links TRBV25-1 to TRBJ2-7; D is perhaps TRBD1 or TRBD2 (5 bases each). V dropped 2 bases and J dropped 2 bases, with 10 bases sitting between them. This CDR3 contains 14 residues. Germline V gene lookup returns CDR1 MGHDK and CDR2 SYGVNS. CDR3 DNA: TGTGCCAGCAGTGAAGCCCAGGGACCCTACGAGCAGTACTTC. Translating it yields CASSEAQGPYEQYF.

This clonotype was detected many times. The rearrangement uses TRBV7-9 and TRBJ2-7, with D uncertain. CDR1 is SEHNR, CDR2 FQNEAQ, per germline (reference sequence). The CDR3 contains 12 residues. The germline V and J ends were trimmed by 5 bases and 6 bases, with 11 bases remaining between them. CDR3: CASSPSYPEQYF. The CDR3 region has the DNA TGTGCCAGCAGCCCTTCTTATCCCGAGCAGTACTTC.

This clonotype has a count of ten or more. The V gene is TRBV5-6, the J gene TRBJ2-1; perhaps TRBD1 as D (5 bases). From germline, CDR1 is SGHDT and CDR2 YYEEEE. The CDR3 sequence is 21 residues long. Between the trimmed V and J ends, which lost 3 bases and 0 bases, there was a span of 28 bases. The CDR3 coding sequence is TGTGCCAGCAGCTCGAACTGGGTGTCAGGGATCTGGACGAGCTCCTACAATGAGCAGTTCTTC. It is translated as CASSSNWVSGIWTSSYNEQFF.

In this sample, this clonotype turned up many times. V gene TRBV6-5 combines with J gene TRBJ2-7; 7 bases line up with TRBD2. The CDR3 contains 13 residues. Germline CDR1 reads MNHEY; CDR2 reads SVGAGI. V lost 6 bases and J lost 6; bases outside the gene matches: 8. As DNA, the CDR3 is TGTGCCAGCAGCTACGGGGAGGGTAGCGAGCAGTACTTC. It codes for CASSYGEGSEQYF.

This clonotype was recorded many times. V and J are TRBV27 and TRBJ2-1; D not resolved. The ends were cut back, 5 bases at V and 9 bases at J, with 17 bases in the middle. The CDR3 is 14 amino acids. Germline V gene lookup returns CDR1 MNHEY and CDR2 SMNVEV (reference sequence). This chain's CDR3 is CASSRYSSVGEQFF. The CDR3 coding sequence is TGTGCCAGCAGTCGATACTCTAGTGTCGGTGAGCAGTTCTTC.

In this sample, this clonotype turned up many times. The J gene is TRBJ2-1, the V gene TRBV7-8, with D unclear. Germline CDR1 is SGHVS and CDR2 is FQNEAQ. This CDR3 comprises 15 residues. Trimming pared 2 bases from V and 1 base from J, leaving 9 bases between. The CDR3 sequence: CASSLSLPSYNEQFF. The DNA of the CDR3 is TGTGCCAGCAGCTTAAGTCTCCCATCCTACAATGAGCAGTTCTTC.

There are many counts of this clonotype. The chain links TRBV10-2 to TRBJ2-7; D unresolved. The V end was cut by 2 bases, the J end by 4 bases, with 6 bases between. The CDR3 totals 12 residues. CDR1 is WSHSY and CDR2 is SAAADI in the germline V gene. CDR3 region: CASSEAGYEQYF. CDR3 bases: TGCGCCAGCAGTGAGGCTGGATACGAGCAGTACTTC.

This clonotype was counted ten times or more. CDR3 bases: TGTGCCAGTAGTCCCGCGGCGGGGCCCTACGAGCAGTACTTC. Protein product: CASSPAAGPYEQYF. This chain joins TRBV19 and TRBJ2-7; D might be TRBD2 (6 bases). Germline loops: CDR1 LNHDA, CDR2 SQIVND (reference sequence). V shed 5 bases and J shed 2 bases, with 13 bases lying between them. The CDR3 length is 14 residues.

This clonotype was seen repeatedly, ten times or more. DNA of the CDR3: TGTGCCAGCAGCCCTCCTTCCGTCTTTCAAGAGACCCAGTACTTC. It specifies CASSPPSVFQETQYF. The J gene is TRBJ2-5, the V gene TRBV7-6; no definite D call. CDR3 length equals 15 residues. Trimming left V 5 bases short and J 2 bases short, with 15 bases between. CDR1 and CDR2 from the germline V gene are SGHVS and FNYEAQ.

This clonotype was counted ten times or more. V and J are TRBV20-1 and TRBJ2-1, with unresolved D. V was clipped by 6 bases and J by 4 bases, with 16 bases between them. The CDR3 has 14 residues. Germline values: CDR1 DFQATT, CDR2 SNEGSKA (reference sequence). The CDR3 spells CSAPVGSKYNEQFF. CDR3 nucleotide sequence: TGCAGTGCCCCGGTGGGGTCAAAGTACAATGAGCAGTTCTTC.

The sample holds many counts of this clonotype. The chain employs TRBV4-1 and TRBJ2-1; 10 positions match TRBD2. Germline V gene data show CDR1 as MGHRA and CDR2 as YSYEKL. With V trimmed by 2 bases and J by 6 bases, 31 bases remained unmatched. This CDR3 comprises 24 residues. CDR3 bases: TGCGCCAGCAGCCAACCATATAGTAGACAGGGAGGTAGCGGGAGGCTGGAGTTTGTCAATGAGCAGTTCTTC. This encodes CASSQPYSRQGGSGRLEFVNEQFF.

In its sample, this clonotype was seen many times. V and J are TRBV14 and TRBJ2-1, with D perhaps TRBD2 (5 bases). Per germline, CDR1 SGHDN and CDR2 FVKESK. This CDR3 region has 18 residues. The V gene lost 0 bases and the J gene lost 3 bases, with 18 bases spanning the gap. The CDR3 sequence is CASSQEGSWGAIYNEQFF. The CDR3 coding sequence is TGTGCCAGCAGCCAAGAAGGATCGTGGGGAGCAATCTACAATGAGCAGTTCTTC.

This clonotype was counted at least ten times. J is TRBJ2-5 and V is TRBV5-1; weak D call: TRBD1 (6 bases). The length of the CDR3 is 15 residues. Per the germline V gene, CDR1 is SGHRS and CDR2 is YFSETQ. Trimming cost V 0 bases and J 5 bases, with 14 bases left between them. The CDR3 DNA reads TGCGCCAGCAGCTTGGCCGCTATGGGGGCCGAGACCCAGTACTTC. Its translation is CASSLAAMGAETQYF.